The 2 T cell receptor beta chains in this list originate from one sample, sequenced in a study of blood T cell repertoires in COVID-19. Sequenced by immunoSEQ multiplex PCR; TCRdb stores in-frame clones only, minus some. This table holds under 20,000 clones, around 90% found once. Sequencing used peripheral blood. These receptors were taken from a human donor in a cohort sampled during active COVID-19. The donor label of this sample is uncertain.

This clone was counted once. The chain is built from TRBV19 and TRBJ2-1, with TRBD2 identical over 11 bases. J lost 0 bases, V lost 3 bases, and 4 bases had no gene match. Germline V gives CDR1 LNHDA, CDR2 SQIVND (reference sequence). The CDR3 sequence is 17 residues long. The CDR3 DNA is TGTGCCAGTAGTATTTTCGGGACTAGCGGCTCCTACAATGAGCAGTTCTTC. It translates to CASSIFGTSGSYNEQFF.

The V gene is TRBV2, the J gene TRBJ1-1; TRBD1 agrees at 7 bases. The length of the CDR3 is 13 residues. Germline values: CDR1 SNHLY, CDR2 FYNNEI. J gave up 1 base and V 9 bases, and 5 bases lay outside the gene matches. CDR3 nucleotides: TGTGCCAGTCGTCGACAGGGGAACACTGAAGCTTTCTTT. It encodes CASRRQGNTEAFF.